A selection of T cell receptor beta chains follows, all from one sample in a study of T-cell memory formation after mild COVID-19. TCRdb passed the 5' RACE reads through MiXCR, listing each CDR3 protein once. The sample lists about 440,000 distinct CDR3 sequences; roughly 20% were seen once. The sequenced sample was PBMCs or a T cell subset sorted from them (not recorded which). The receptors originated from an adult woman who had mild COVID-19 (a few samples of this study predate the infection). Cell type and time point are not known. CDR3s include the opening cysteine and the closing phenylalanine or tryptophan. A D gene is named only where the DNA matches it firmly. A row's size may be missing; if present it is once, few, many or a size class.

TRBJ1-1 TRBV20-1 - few TGCAGCACTAAATCCGGGGCCCCGAACACTGAAGCTTTCTTT CSTKSGAPNTEAFF
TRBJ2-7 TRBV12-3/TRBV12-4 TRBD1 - TGTGCCAGCAGCGTAAGGGCAGGGGGCAACGAGCAGTACTTC CASSVRAGGNEQYF
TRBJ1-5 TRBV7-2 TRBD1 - TGTGCCAGCAGATTCACAGGGGGACCCAATCAGCCCCAGCATTTT CASRFTGGPNQPQHF
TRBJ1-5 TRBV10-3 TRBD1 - TGTGCCATCAGTGAAAGACAGGGAGGCAATCAGCCCCAGCATTTT CAISERQGGNQPQHF
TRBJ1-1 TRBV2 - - TGTGCCAGCAGTGAAGTCCCTCAAGCTTTCTTT CASSEVPQAFF
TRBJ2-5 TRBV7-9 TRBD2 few TGTGCCAGCAGCCCCATTAGCGGGAGTGGTGAGACCCAGTACTTC CASSPISGSGETQYF
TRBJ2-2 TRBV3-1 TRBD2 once TGTGCCAGCAGCCGGCAAGGACTAGCGGGGGATGCGATCGGGGAGCTGTTTTTT CASSRQGLAGDAIGELFF
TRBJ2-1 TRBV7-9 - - TGTGCCAGCAGCTTAAACGCGGTAGGCCTCGCTGTGGGGGAGCAGTTCTTC CASSLNAVGLAVGEQFF
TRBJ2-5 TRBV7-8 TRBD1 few TGTGCCAGCAGCTTAGCGTGGGACAGGGGGCGCATGCAAGAGACCCAGTACTTC CASSLAWDRGRMQETQYF
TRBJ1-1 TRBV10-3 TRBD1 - TGTGCCATCAGTGACCCTTGGGGACAGGGGATAAACACTGAAGCTTTCTTT CAISDPWGQGINTEAFF
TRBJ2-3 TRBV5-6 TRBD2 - TGTGCCAGCAGCTTGGAGGTTAGCGGGGAAGCTGGCACAGATACGCAGTATTTT CASSLEVSGEAGTDTQYF
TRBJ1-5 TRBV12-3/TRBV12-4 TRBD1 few TGTGCCAGCAGTGGGACAGACTCGTACGGCAGGGATTTT CASSGTDSYGRDF
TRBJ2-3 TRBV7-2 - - TGTGCCAGCAGCTTAGCGCTTGGTAGCACGGCCGATACGCAGTATTTT CASSLALGSTADTQYF
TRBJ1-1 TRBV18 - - TGTGCCAGCTCACCATCGGGCAGTGTTAACACTGAAGCTTTCTTT CASSPSGSVNTEAFF
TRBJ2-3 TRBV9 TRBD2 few TGTGCCAGCAGCGTAGTTGAGCGGGGGGCGGCGTATACGCAGTATTTT CASSVVERGAAYTQYF
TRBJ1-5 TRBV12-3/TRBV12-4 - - TGTGCCAGCAGTTTTCCCGCGAGCGGTCAGCCCCAGCATTTT CASSFPASGQPQHF
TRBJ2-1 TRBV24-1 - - TGTGCCACTAGTGGGGGCTATGATGAGCAGTTCTTC CATSGGYDEQFF
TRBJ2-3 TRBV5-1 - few TGCGCCAGCAGCTTGGTGGGGTTCGGAGGTACAGATACGCAGTATTTT CASSLVGFGGTDTQYF
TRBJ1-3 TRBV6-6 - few TGTGCCAGCAGGCTGCAGGGGACTGGAAACACCATATATTTT CASRLQGTGNTIYF
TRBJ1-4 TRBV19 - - TGTGCCAGTAGTATTGTGGGGGCCGCAAATGAAAAACTGTTTTTT CASSIVGAANEKLFF
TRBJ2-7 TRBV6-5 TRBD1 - TGTGCCAGCAGCCGACGGACAGGGCCCTACGAGCAGTACTTC CASSRRTGPYEQYF
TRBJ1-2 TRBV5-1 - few TGCGCCAGCAGCTTCGGACAGCTCTATGGCTACACCTTC CASSFGQLYGYTF
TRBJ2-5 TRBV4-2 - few TGTGCCAGCAGCCAAGCCCAGGGAACCTTCCAAGAGACCCAGTACTTC CASSQAQGTFQETQYF
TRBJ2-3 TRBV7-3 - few TGTGCCAGCAGCCAAGGCGGTACGCAGTATTTT CASSQGGTQYF
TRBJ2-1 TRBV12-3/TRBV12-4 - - TGTGCCAGCAGTCCTCGACCGGGCCAATATGAGCAGTTCTTC CASSPRPGQYEQFF
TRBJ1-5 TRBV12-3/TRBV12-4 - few TGTGCCAGCAGTCCCACAGGGTATAGCAATCAGCCCCAGCATTTT CASSPTGYSNQPQHF
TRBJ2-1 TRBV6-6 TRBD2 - TGTGCCAGCAGAGCGGGAGGAGCTAGCAATGAGCAGTTCTTC CASRAGGASNEQFF
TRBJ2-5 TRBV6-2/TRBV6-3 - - TGTGCCAGCAGTTACCTAGGACTAATGGGCGAGACCCAGTACTTC CASSYLGLMGETQYF
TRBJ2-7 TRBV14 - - TGTGCCAGCAGCCAGTACGGCAACGAGCAGTACTTC CASSQYGNEQYF
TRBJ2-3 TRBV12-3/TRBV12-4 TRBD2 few TGTGCCAGCAAGCCGGGACTAGCGGAAGGTGATACGCAGTATTTT CASKPGLAEGDTQYF
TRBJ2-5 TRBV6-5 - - TGTGCCAGCAGTTACTCGGGTGGTTCGGGGACCCAGTACTTC CASSYSGGSGTQYF
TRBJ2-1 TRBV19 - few TGTGCCAGTAGTATTAGTACCTACAATGAGCAGTTCTTC CASSISTYNEQFF
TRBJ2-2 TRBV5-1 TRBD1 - TGCGCCAGCAGCTTGGAGGGACAGGGCACCGGGGAGCTGTTTTTT CASSLEGQGTGELFF
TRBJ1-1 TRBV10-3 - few TGTGCCATCAGTGAGTCCAGCAAACCCTTCACTGAAGCTTTCTTT CAISESSKPFTEAFF
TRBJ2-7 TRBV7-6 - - TGTGCCAGCAGCTTAGGTGGATTAGGGCCCTTCGGCTACGAGCAGTACTTC CASSLGGLGPFGYEQYF
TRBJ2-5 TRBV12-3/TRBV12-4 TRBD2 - TGTGCCAGCAGTTATGGCGGGGGGGCCTGGAAGACCCAGTACTTC CASSYGGGAWKTQYF
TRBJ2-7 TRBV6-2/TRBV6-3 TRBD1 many TGTGCCAGCAGTACTTGGACAGGCTTCTACGAGCAGTACTTC CASSTWTGFYEQYF
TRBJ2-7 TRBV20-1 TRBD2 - TGCAGTGCTGAACCGGGACTAGTGACCGGCGAGCAGTACTTC CSAEPGLVTGEQYF
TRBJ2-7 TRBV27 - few TGTGCCAGCAGTCCCGGGACAGCCCTGGGGAGGGTCGAGCAGTACTTC CASSPGTALGRVEQYF
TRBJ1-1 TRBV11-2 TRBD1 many TGTGCCAGCAGCTTAGACCGGGACAGGGGGACTGAAGCTTTCTTT CASSLDRDRGTEAFF
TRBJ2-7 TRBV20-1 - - TGCAGTGCTAGAGATTGGTCCGTCCTAGACTCCTACGAGCAGTACTTC CSARDWSVLDSYEQYF
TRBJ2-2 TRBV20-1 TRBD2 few TGCAGTGCTAGAGATCTACGGGCGGGGGGCCTCACCGGGGAGCTGTTTTTT CSARDLRAGGLTGELFF
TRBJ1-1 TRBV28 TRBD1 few TGTGCCAGCAGCTCCGGGACAGGGTCTAGAGCTTTCTTT CASSSGTGSRAFF
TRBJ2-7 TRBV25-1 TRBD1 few TGTGCCAGCAGTGACGCGCAGGGGGCTTGGTACGAGCAGTACTTC CASSDAQGAWYEQYF
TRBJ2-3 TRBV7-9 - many TGTGCCAGCAGCTTAAAGGCACGGCAGGGGCGGACAGATACGCAGTATTTT CASSLKARQGRTDTQYF